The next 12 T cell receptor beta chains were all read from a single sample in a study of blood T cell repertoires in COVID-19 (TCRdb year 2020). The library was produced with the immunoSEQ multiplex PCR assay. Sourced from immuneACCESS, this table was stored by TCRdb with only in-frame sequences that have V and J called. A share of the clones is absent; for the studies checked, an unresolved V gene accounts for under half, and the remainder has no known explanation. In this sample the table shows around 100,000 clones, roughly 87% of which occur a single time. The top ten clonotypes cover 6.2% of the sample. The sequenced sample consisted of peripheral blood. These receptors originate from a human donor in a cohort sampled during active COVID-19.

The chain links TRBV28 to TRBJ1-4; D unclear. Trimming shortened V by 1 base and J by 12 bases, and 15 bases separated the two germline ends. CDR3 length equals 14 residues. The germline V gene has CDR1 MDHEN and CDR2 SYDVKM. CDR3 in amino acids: CASSLFLTGGQLFF. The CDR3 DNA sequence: TGTGCCAGCAGTTTATTTTTGACGGGCGGGCAACTGTTTTTT.

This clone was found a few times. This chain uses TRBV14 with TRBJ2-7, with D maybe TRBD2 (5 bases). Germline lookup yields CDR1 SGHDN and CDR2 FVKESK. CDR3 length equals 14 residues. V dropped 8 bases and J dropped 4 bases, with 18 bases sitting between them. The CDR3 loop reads CASGPPGSTYEQYF. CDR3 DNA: TGTGCCAGCGGTCCGCCGGGGTCTACTTACGAGCAGTACTTC. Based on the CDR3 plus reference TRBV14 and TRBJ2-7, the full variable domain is EAGVTQFPSHSVIEKGQTVTLRCDPISGHDNLYWYRRVMGKEIKFLLHFVKESKQDESGMPNNRFLAERTGGTYSTLKVQPAELEDSGVYFCASGPPGSTYEQYFGPGTRLTVT.

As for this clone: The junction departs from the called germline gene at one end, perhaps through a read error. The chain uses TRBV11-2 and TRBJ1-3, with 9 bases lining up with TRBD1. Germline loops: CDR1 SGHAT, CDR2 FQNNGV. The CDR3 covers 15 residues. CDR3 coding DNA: TGTGCCAGCACCTTATCTAGGACAGGGGTGAACACCATATATTTT. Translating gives CASTLSRTGVNTIYF.

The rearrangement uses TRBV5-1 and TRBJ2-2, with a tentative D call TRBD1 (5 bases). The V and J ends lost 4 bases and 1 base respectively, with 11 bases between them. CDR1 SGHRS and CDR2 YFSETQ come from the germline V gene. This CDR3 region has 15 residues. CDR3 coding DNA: TGCGCCAGCAGCCTATACGGACAGAACACCGGGGAGCTGTTTTTT. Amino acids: CASSLYGQNTGELFF.

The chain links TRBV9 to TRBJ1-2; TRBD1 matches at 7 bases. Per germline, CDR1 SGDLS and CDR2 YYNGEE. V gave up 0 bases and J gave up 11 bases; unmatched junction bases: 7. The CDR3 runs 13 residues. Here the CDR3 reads CASSVGLGQRYTF. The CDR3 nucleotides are TGTGCCAGCAGCGTAGGTCTGGGACAGCGGTACACCTTC.

CDR3: CASSFPRGLPGNTIYF. CDR3 in DNA: TGTGCCAGCAGCTTTCCCAGGGGGCTTCCTGGAAACACCATATATTTT. V gene TRBV7-9 combines with J gene TRBJ1-3; 8 nucleotides agree with TRBD1. Losses at the gene ends were 3 bases for V and 2 bases for J; bases not matched to a gene: 6. The CDR3 spans 16 residues. Germline V gives CDR1 SEHNR, CDR2 FQNEAQ (reference sequence).

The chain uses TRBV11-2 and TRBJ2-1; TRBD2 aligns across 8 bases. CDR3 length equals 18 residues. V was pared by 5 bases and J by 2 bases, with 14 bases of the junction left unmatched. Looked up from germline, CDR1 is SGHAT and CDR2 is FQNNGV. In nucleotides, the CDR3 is TGTGCCAGCAGCCCCCGGGTAGCGGGGTCCTTCACCTACAATGAGCAGTTCTTC. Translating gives CASSPRVAGSFTYNEQFF. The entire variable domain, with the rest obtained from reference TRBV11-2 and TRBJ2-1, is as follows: EAGVAQSPRYKIIEKRQSVAFWCNPISGHATLYWYQQILGQGPKLLIQFQNNGVVDDSQLPKDRFSAERLKGVDSTLKIQPAKLEDSAVYLCASSPRVAGSFTYNEQFFGPGTRLTVL.

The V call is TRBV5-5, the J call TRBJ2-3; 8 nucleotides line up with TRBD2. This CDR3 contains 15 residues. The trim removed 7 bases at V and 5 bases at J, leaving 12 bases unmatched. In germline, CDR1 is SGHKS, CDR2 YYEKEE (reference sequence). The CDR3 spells CASHIRPAGEDTQYF. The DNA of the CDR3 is TGTGCCAGCCACATCAGGCCAGCGGGGGAAGATACGCAGTATTTT.

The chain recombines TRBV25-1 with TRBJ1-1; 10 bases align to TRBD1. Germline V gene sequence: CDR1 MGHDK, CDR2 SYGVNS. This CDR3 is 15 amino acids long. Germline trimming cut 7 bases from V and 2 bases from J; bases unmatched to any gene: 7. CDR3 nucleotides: TGTGCCAGCACCGGTAGGACAGGGGGAAACACTGAAGCTTTCTTT. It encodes CASTGRTGGNTEAFF.

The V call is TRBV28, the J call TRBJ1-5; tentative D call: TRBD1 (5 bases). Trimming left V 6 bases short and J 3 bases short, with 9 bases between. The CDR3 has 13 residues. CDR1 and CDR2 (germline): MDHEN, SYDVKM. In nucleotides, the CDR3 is TGTGCCAGCAGAGGGGCGTTCAATCAGCCCCAGCATTTT. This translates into CASRGAFNQPQHF.

The CDR3 nucleotides read TGTGCCAGCAGCCCTGATTGGACAGGGGGCATCTTCTCTGGAAACACCATATATTTT. It specifies CASSPDWTGGIFSGNTIYF. This chain connects TRBV3-1 (or the pseudogene TRBV3-2) to TRBJ1-3; 11 bases are shared with TRBD1. Germline loops: CDR1 LGHDT, CDR2 YNNKEL (reference sequence). The CDR3 has 19 amino acids. V was clipped by 4 bases and J by 0 bases; unmatched bases: 11.

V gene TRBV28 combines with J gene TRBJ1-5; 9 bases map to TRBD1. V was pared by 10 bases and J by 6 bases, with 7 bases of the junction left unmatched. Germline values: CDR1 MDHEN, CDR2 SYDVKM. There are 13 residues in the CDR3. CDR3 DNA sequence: TGTGCCACCACAGGGGGCTCCACTCAGCCCCAGCATTTT. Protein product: CATTGGSTQPQHF.